The present TCR beta chain was sequenced within a study of blood T cell repertoires in COVID-19. Only in-frame clones appear in the TCRdb table, and some are missing; sequencing was by immunoSEQ multiplex PCR. The sample lists tens of thousands of clones, about 79% occurring once. The germline gives CDR1 SGDLS, CDR2 YYNGEE. CDR3 length: 15 residues. V trimming: 3 bases; J trimming: 4 bases; junction bases outside the gene matches: 7. The chain combines TRBV9 with TRBJ1-5, with 7 bases identical to TRBD1. The sequencing input was peripheral blood. The origin of this receptor is a man older than 75 with COVID-19, enrolled during active disease. The CDR3 nucleotides are TGTGCCAGCAGCGGACCGGGACAGATTAATCAGCCCCAGCATTTT. Translation: CASSGPGQINQPQHF.